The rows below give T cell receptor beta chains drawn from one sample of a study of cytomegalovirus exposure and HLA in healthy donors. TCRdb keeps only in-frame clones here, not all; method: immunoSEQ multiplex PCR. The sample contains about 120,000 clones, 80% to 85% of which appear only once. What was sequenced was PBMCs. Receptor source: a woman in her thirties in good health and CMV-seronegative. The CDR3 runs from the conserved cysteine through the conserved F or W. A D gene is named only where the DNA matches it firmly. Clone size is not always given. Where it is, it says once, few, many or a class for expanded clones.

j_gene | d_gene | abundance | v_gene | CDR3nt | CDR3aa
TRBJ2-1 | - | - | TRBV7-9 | TGTGCCAGCAGCTTATCGGGGGTCCCAAATGAGCAGTTCTTC | CASSLSGVPNEQFF
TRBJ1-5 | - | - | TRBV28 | TGTGCCAGCAGCCCGGACGGGGTTCAAGCCCAGCATTTT | CASSPDGVQAQHF
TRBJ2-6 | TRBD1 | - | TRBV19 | TGTGCCAGTAGAGACAGGGGAACTGGGGCCAACGTCCTGACTTTC | CASRDRGTGANVLTF
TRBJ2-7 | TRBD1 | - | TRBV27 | TGTGCCAGCAGTTCCCCCGGGACAGGGACCTACGAGCAGTACTTC | CASSSPGTGTYEQYF
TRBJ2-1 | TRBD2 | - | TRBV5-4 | TGTGCCAGTTCGCGCCCGGGAGGGCCGCACAATGAGCAGTTCTTC | CASSRPGGPHNEQFF
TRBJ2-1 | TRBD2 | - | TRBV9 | TGTGCCAGCAGCGTAGCCCCCGGGACTAGCGGGTCCCAGGCGTCTGAGCAGTTCTTC | CASSVAPGTSGSQASEQFF
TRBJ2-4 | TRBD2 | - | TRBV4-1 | TGCGCCAGCAGCCAAGATCCTCTTGACGGCGGGAGAGGGAACATTCAGTACTTC | CASSQDPLDGGRGNIQYF
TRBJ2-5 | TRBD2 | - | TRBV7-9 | TGTGCCAGCAGCTTGGTTTCTAGCGGGAGTCTTCGGGAGACCCAGTACTTC | CASSLVSSGSLRETQYF
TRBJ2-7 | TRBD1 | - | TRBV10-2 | TGCGCCAGCAGCGGGGGCCGGGACAGGGCCTACGAGCAGTACTTC | CASSGGRDRAYEQYF
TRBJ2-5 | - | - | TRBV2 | TGTGCCAGCAGTGAAGGGGGGGAAGGAGAGACCCAGTACTTC | CASSEGGEGETQYF
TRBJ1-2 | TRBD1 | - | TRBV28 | TGTGCCAGCAGTCCGCCCGGGACAGGGACCCCTAACTATGGCTACACCTTC | CASSPPGTGTPNYGYTF
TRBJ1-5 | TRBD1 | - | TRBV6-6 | TGTGCCAGCAAAGGAGAGGGGGCGGGTAATCAGCCCCAGCATTTT | CASKGEGAGNQPQHF
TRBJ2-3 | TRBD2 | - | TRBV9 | TGTGCCAGCAGCGTACAGAGCGGGAGGAGTTCAGATACGCAGTATTTT | CASSVQSGRSSDTQYF
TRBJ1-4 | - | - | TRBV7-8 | TGTGCCAGCAGACGCGGGAGAGGCGAAGGAGAAAAACTGTTTTTT | CASRRGRGEGEKLFF
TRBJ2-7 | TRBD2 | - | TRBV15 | TGTGCCACCAGCAGAGATTGGGGACTAGCGGCCTACGAGCAGTACTTC | CATSRDWGLAAYEQYF
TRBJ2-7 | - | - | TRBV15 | TGTGCCACCAGCAGAGATCTAGGCGAGACCTACGAGCAGTACTTC | CATSRDLGETYEQYF
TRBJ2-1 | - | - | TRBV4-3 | TGCGCCAGCAGCCAAGATGGAGGGTCCAGCTCCTACAATGAGCAGTTCTTC | CASSQDGGSSSYNEQFF
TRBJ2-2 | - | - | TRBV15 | TGTGCCACCAGCAGAGACCGGGGGTACACCGGGGAGCTGTTTTTT | CATSRDRGYTGELFF
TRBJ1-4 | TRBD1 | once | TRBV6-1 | TGTGCCAGCAGTGACCGGACAGGGGGGCCTCCGGAAAAACTGTTTTTT | CASSDRTGGPPEKLFF
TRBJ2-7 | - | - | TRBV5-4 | TGTGCCAGCAGCTTGCTGCATGAGGCCTCCTACGAGCAGTACTTC | CASSLLHEASYEQYF
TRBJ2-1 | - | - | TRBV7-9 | TGTGCCAGCAGAAGGGGGGGCCTGTATGAGCAGTTCTTC | CASRRGGLYEQFF
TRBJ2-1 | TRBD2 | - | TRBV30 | TGTGCCTGGACCCCGTGGACTAGCGGGAGTGGCTACAATGAGCAGTTCTTC | CAWTPWTSGSGYNEQFF
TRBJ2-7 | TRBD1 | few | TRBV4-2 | TGTGCCAGCACCGAGGGACAGGGGTCCTCCTACGAGCAGTACTTC | CASTEGQGSSYEQYF
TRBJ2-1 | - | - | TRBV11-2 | TGTGCCGCTCAAATATACTCTGAGCAGTTCTTC | CAAQIYSEQFF
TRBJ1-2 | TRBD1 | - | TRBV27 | TGTGCCAGCAGTTTTATGGGACAGGGGGTCTATGGCTACACCTTC | CASSFMGQGVYGYTF
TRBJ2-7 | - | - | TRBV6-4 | TGTGCCAGCAGTATTTCCTACGAGCGTTGGTCCGAGCAGTACTTC | CASSISYERWSEQYF
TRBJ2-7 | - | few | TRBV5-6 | TGTGCCAGCAGCTTGTTTTGGGAGGCCGCCTACGAGCAGTACTTC | CASSLFWEAAYEQYF
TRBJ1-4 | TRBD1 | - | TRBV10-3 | TGTGCCATCAGTGCCGGGACAGGGGCGCCGGAGGACGAAAAACTGTTTTTT | CAISAGTGAPEDEKLFF
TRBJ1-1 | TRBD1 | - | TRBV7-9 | TGTGCCAGCAGCTTAGAAGAGGGGCAGGGGGTTTTCTTT | CASSLEEGQGVFF
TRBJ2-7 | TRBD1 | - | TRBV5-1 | TGCGCCAGCAGCTTGGTGGGACAGGATTACTACGAGCAGTACTTC | CASSLVGQDYYEQYF
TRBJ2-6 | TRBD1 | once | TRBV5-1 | TGCGCCAGCAGCTTCGGGACAGGCTCTGGGGCCAACGTCCTGACTTTC | CASSFGTGSGANVLTF
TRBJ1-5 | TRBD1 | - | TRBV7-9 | TGTGCCAGCAGCTCGACAGGGTATGATCAGCCCCAGCATTTT | CASSSTGYDQPQHF
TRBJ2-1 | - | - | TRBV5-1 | TGCGCCAGCAGCTCCGAAGGACAGCGCTCCTACAATGAGCAGTTCTTC | CASSSEGQRSYNEQFF
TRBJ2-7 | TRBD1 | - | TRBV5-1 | TGCGCCAGCAGCTTGGAGGTTGGGACAGGTGGACACGAGCAGTACTTC | CASSLEVGTGGHEQYF
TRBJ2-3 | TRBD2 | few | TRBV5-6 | TGTGCCAGCAGCTTGGTGGGAGGGCCTTATTCGACAGATACGCAGTATTTT | CASSLVGGPYSTDTQYF
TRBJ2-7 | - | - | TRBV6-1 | TGTGCCAGCATAGACCCGGGGGTCGGGCACGAGCAGTACTTC | CASIDPGVGHEQYF
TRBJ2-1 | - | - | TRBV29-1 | TGCAGCGTTGGAGCAGGGAGGAATGAGCAGTTCTTC | CSVGAGRNEQFF
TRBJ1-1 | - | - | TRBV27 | TGTGCCAGCACACAGGGCATGAACACTGAAGCTTTCTTT | CASTQGMNTEAFF
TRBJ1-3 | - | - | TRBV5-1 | TGCGCCAGCAGCTCAGCGACAGCTGGAAACACCATATATTTT | CASSSATAGNTIYF
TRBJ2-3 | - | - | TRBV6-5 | TGTGCCAGCAGTTACACGAACCCGGCAGATACGCAGTATTTT | CASSYTNPADTQYF
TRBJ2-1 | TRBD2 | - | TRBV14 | TGTGCCAGCAGCCAAGGAATCTCGGCTAGCGGGAGTTACAATGAGCAGTTCTTC | CASSQGISASGSYNEQFF
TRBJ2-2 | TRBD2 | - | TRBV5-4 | TGTGCCAGCAGCTTGGGGGAGAAGCGGGGCACCGGGGAGCTGTTTTTT | CASSLGEKRGTGELFF
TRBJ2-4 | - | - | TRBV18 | TGTGCCAGCTCACCAAGGACACCAGCCAAAAACATTCAGTACTTC | CASSPRTPAKNIQYF
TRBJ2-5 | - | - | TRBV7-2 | TGTGCCAGCAGCACACAAGTCACTATCCAAGAGACCCAGTACTTC | CASSTQVTIQETQYF
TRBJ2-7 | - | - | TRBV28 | TGTGCCAGCAGCCCGGTGGGGCAAACCTACGAGCAGTACTTC | CASSPVGQTYEQYF
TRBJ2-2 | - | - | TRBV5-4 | TGTGCCAGCAGCTTGGGGGGAGTGAGGACCGGGGAGCTGTTTTTT | CASSLGGVRTGELFF
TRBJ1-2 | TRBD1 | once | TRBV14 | TGTGCCAGCAGCCAATCTGGACAGGGGGCGAACTATGGCTACACCTTC | CASSQSGQGANYGYTF
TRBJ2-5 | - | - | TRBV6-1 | TGTGCCAGCAGTGAATTACCTCCCGGGGTCCAGTACTTC | CASSELPPGVQYF
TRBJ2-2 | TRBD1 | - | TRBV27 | TGTGCCAGCAGTTTAGGGGACAGAAAGGCCGGGGAGCTGTTTTTT | CASSLGDRKAGELFF
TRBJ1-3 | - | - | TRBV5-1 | TGCGCCAGCAGCTTGTGGGGGGAACTTTTCTCTGGAAACACCATATATTTT | CASSLWGELFSGNTIYF
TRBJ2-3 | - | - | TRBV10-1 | TGCGCCAGCAGTGAGATAGCGGGCACAGATACGCAGTATTTT | CASSEIAGTDTQYF
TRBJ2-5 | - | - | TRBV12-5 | TGTGCTAGTGGTTTGTCAGGGTCCCCTCTGACCCAGTACTTC | CASGLSGSPLTQYF
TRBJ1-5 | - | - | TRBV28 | TGTGCCAGCAGTGCCCCCCACAGCTTCCTAATTAGCAATCAGCCCCAGCATTTT | CASSAPHSFLISNQPQHF
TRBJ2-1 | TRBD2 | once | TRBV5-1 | TGCGCCAGCAGCTTGGAGGCGGGAGGGTGGTACAATGAGCAGTTCTTC | CASSLEAGGWYNEQFF
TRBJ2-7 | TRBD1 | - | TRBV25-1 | TGTGCCAGCAGGGGGACAGTCGAGCAGTACTTC | CASRGTVEQYF
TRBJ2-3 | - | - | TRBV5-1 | TGCGCCAGCAGCTTGAACTACCCCAGCACAGATACGCAGTATTTT | CASSLNYPSTDTQYF
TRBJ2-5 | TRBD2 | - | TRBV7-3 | TGTGCCAGCAGCTTACGAGCGGGAGGAAAAGAGACCCAGTACTTC | CASSLRAGGKETQYF
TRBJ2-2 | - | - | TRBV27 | TGTGCCAGCAGTGAGTTCACCGGGGAGCTGTTTTTT | CASSEFTGELFF
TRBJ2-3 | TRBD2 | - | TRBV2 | TGTGCCAGCAGTGAGGCTAGCGGGAGCATAGATACGCAGTATTTT | CASSEASGSIDTQYF